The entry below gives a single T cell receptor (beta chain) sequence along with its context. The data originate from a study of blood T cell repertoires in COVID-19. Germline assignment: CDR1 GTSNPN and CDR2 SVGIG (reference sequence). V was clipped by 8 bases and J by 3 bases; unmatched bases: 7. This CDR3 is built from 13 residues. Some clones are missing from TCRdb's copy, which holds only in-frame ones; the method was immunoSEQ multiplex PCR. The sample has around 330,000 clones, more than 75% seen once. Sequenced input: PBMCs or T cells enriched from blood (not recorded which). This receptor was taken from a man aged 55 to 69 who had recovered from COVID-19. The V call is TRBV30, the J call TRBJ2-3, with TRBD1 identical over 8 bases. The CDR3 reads CAGRGLGTDTQYF. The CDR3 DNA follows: TGTGCCGGCAGGGGGCTCGGTACAGATACGCAGTATTTT. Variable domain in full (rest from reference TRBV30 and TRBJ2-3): SQTIHQWPATLVQPVGSPLSLECTVEGTSNPNLYWYRQAAGRGLQLLFYSVGIGQISSEVPQNLSASRPQDRQFILSSKKLLLSDSGFYLCAGRGLGTDTQYFGPGTRLTVL.